The present entry profiles one T cell receptor beta chain with its context. The sample holds one count of this clone. The antigen this receptor binds is unknown. The record has no base qualities; no much larger clone is one base away. The data stem from a study of cytomegalovirus exposure and HLA in healthy donors (dated by TCRdb to between 2016 and 2019). For the wider study: In an earlier analysis of about 560 of the donors, 276 Gb of sequence data and some 120 million unique TCR beta sequences from approximately 180 million T cells were reported. In a later analysis, previously published TCR beta repertoires from 600 to 850 donors were re-analyzed and high-resolution HLA genotyping was added so that TCR occurrence patterns could be studied. In a later genetic analysis, genome-wide SNP genotypes for 398 of the 666 donors were used, and that subset was treated as a discovery cohort. Four or five DR-DQ haplotypes were handled as single units for association and clustering because linkage in the cohort was strong. The number of typed donors differed by locus: 629-630 for A, B, C, DRB1 and DQB1; 522 for DQA1; 606 for DPA1; and around 450 for DPB1. The later analysis used no new phenotypic data to find candidate immune exposures, relying instead on TCR beta sequences and their occurrence across donors. Every discovery cohort repertoire had been produced on one sequencing platform. Among 398 genotyped donors of the cohort, an average of approximately 200,000 unique TCR beta nucleotide sequences was sequenced per donor, of which roughly 17% were non-productive. Of the approximately 400 genotyped donors, 65% to 90% fell in the genetic ancestry cluster associated with self-reported Caucasian donors. Besides the first cohort of roughly 660 subjects, a separate validation cohort made up of roughly 120 different subjects was used. About 300 gigabases of sequencing data and approximately 91 million unique TCR sequences made up an early release that covered some 640 HLA-typed donors. Using immunosequencing, the study profiled T cell repertoires from around 670 subjects and related those repertoires to cytomegalovirus serostatus. An earlier analysis of around 640 of the donors used high-throughput TCR beta sequencing to judge whether each TCR beta V gene segment behaved as functional or pseudogenic. To predict cytomegalovirus infection status, the study combined high-throughput TCR immunosequencing, statistical association of individual TCRs with disease status, and machine learning. HLA typing covered class I and class II loci at four-digit resolution. Donor age, sex, ethnicity and CMV serostatus were collected together with the repertoire data. The study aimed to test whether signatures of past pathogen exposure could be identified by cataloging public T cell receptors.

V sheds 0 bases and J sheds 13 bases, leaving 15 bases between their ends. Reading from cysteine to phenylalanine, the CDR3 counts 13 amino acids. The DNA shown is the 39-base CDR3, in frame from base 1. According to the germline V gene, CDR1 reads SGHRS and CDR2 reads YFSETQ. Findings and caveats that apply to the study as a whole: A group of highly shared sequence variants was considered likely to be a technical artifact of the sequencing pipeline. HLA typing was unavailable for some donors at each locus, so association tests used only the typed subset. Broadly in line with IMGT annotations, most TCR beta V segments showed up in productive rearrangements about 90% or about 30% of the time in an earlier analysis of roughly 590 of the donors. This cohort had only TCR beta chains sequenced, and the lack of alpha or paired-chain data limited which features could be detected. Compared with the approximately 720-donor mean, donors in an Asian-associated ancestry cluster had fewer N-insertions in productive TCRs, according to a later genetic analysis. Strong co-occurrence of HLA alleles, especially DR and DQ, made assigning TCR associations to individual alleles difficult. In a later analysis, TCR association rates were found to vary across HLA loci, with the most associated TCRs seen for DRB1 alleles and the fewest for HLA-C alleles. An association between a missense DCLRE1C variant and V-gene and J-gene trimming of TCR beta chains was found in a later genetic analysis and replicated in an independent cohort. The authors suggested that the approach could potentially be extended to other disease states and immunological phenotypes. In a later analysis, several top co-occurrence clusters were reported to appear linked to parvovirus B19, influenza, CMV and Epstein-Barr virus. Immune exposure information for the cohort was limited to CMV serostatus. Because counts were too low, seventeen rarely observed V segments, including chromosome 9 orphons, were excluded from the earlier analysis of around 590 of the donors. Linkage disequilibrium might explain the correlated functional status among segregating V segments, but an unknown experimental factor could not be excluded. Sequencing depth was assumed to be roughly uniform across donors in the presence/absence analyses, though that assumption may not hold. A further reported finding was that TCR beta sequences accurately predicted the HLA-A and HLA-B alleles for most subjects in the first cohort. The classifier was reported to diagnose cytomegalovirus status with high specificity and sensitivity in both the original cohort and the validation cohort. In vitro tests confirmed that a few of the cytomegalovirus-associated TCR beta chains recognize cytomegalovirus antigens. In a later analysis, HLA-associated TCR beta chains showed more clonal expansion and lower generation probabilities than non-associated chains that were equally common. Some IMGT-functional V segments, including TRBV6-2 and TRBV6-3, could not be told apart with the 87-base-pair reads, so those segments were excluded. In a later analysis, most CMV-associated TCR beta chains were found to appear HLA-restricted, with HLA associations seemingly driven largely by CMV exposure. In the study, 150 to 200 TCR beta chains were listed as associated with cytomegalovirus. Specific HLA alleles were associated with 15,000 to 20,000 TCR beta sequences at a false discovery rate of 0.05 in a later analysis. Most TCR sequences were seen in very few donors, while some public TCRs were found in many individuals.

The cohort consisted of approximately 690 healthy bone marrow donors. At the time of sampling, all cohort members were nominally healthy, though unrecorded immune exposures were likely present. The donor was CMV seropositive and was included in the group of 250 to 300 seropositive cohort members. Every donor gave a peripheral blood sample, and the peripheral blood mononuclear cells from that sample were used for TCR beta sequencing. The Qiagen DNeasy Blood Extraction Kit was used to extract genomic DNA from the blood cell samples. The library relied on the immunoSEQ multiplex PCR assay. The multiplex PCR relied on a mix of 60 forward primers for TCR Vbeta segments and 13 reverse primers for TCR Jbeta segments. Amplification of the CDR3 region of rearranged TCR beta genes was performed with a multiplex PCR assay on genomic DNA. The amplified TCR beta libraries were sequenced on the Illumina HiSeq System as 87-base-pair reads. The paper's data handling went like this. In a later analysis, about 80 million unique TCR beta chains were counted across the 690 or so repertoires, and approximately 11 million of these chains were shared by at least two donors. Raw reads were error-corrected and collapsed into unique sequences by a nearest-neighbor algorithm in which closely related sequences were merged to remove PCR and sequencing errors. Alignment of CDR3 sequences to IMGT reference sequences was used to assign V, D and J gene segments. For a sequence to be retained, a match of at least six nucleotides to both a V gene segment and a J gene segment was required. Rearrangements were classified as productive when the CDR3 lacked stop codons and remained in frame with V and J, and all other rearrangements were classified as non-productive. Following IMGT convention, CDR3 was defined as the stretch from the second conserved V-encoded cysteine to the conserved J-encoded phenylalanine. Sequences without an unambiguous match to a single V gene segment were excluded from the earlier analysis of several hundred of the donors. An earlier analysis of roughly 590 of the donors called V segments functional above 56.7% productive rearrangements and segregating when the between-donor standard deviation exceeded 5%. A statistical classification framework was built to diagnose cytomegalovirus status from the catalog of TCR beta chain sequences. A later analysis assigned V and J genes by comparing TCR nucleotide sequences with IMGT/GENE-DB human TR gene sequences. The TCRdist pipeline was used in a later analysis to assign CDR3 sequences and most-parsimonious VDJ recombination scenarios. In a later analysis, each TCR beta chain was defined by its CDR3 amino acid sequence together with its V-gene family, and reads without a unique V-gene family were excluded. As a way to deal with suspected cross-contamination and a sequencing artifact, a later analysis dropped 450 to 700 nucleotide sequences that were highly shared and had low generation probability. In a later analysis, a clonal expansion index was calculated for each public chain from normalized within-repertoire ranks of inferred template counts. In a later analysis, generation probabilities were computed using a VDJ recombination model fitted to out-of-frame rearrangements, and the results were checked against IGoR. Hypergeometric tests were used in a later analysis to score TCR-TCR, TCR-HLA and TCR-CMV co-occurrence, with a repertoire-size bias correction applied to the TCR pairs. False discovery rates were estimated in a later analysis by permuting HLA or CMV assignments 20 times. A later analysis grouped co-occurring TCRs with DBSCAN, adding TCRdist sequence similarity when clustering within HLA-allele-positive subsets. For co-occurrence clustering, repertoires with fewer than 30,000 or more than 120,000 public chains were excluded, along with roughly 5 repertoires with anomalous nucleotide sharing. Entries here come from immuneACCESS through TCRdb and include only in-frame sequences with V and J called. Some clones fail to appear in such tables; in the studies checked, an unresolved V gene covers under half of the shortfall, and the cause of the remainder is unknown. V and J calls and clone size are those listed in that table; D and trimming were worked out from the DNA. This sample is represented by some 180,000 clones; roughly 85% of them were singletons. Of the sample, 3.5% to 5% is held by the ten largest clones.

The sample comprised PBMCs. Recombination linked TRBV5-1 to TRBJ2-3; tentative D gene TRBD1, with 6 bases matching. This receptor was taken from a woman aged 25 to 39 in good health and CMV-seropositive. The DNA sequence is as follows: TGCGCCAGCAGCTTGGAATGGACAGCACTGAAGTATTTT. It codes for CASSLEWTALKYF. The variable domain in full, with residues beyond the CDR3 obtained from the reference TRBV5-1 and TRBJ2-3 genes, is KAGVTQTPRYLIKTRGQQVTLSCSPISGHRSVSWYQQTPGQGLQFLFEYFSETQRNKGNFPGRFSGRQFSNSRSEMNVSTLELGDSALYLCASSLEWTALKYFGPGTRLTVL.